These 30 T cell receptor beta chains share one sample of origin, sequenced in a study of PD-1 blockade in classical Hodgkin lymphoma. Autologous stem cell transplantation was followed by relapse in every patient, and brentuximab vedotin exposure varied. The method was immunoSEQ multiplex PCR; TCRdb's version includes in-frame clones alone and lacks a portion of them. The sample contains 43,000 or so clones, 88% of which appear only once. The specimen comprised peripheral blood mononuclear cells (PBMCs), sampled at baseline. Receptors were obtained from a human donor with classical Hodgkin lymphoma.

The chain is built from TRBV6-6 and TRBJ2-7, with TRBD1 identical over 8 bases. Germline V lookup: CDR1 MNHNY, CDR2 SVGAGI (reference sequence). The CDR3 spans 13 residues. J was trimmed by 3 bases and V by 6 bases; bases with no gene match: 4. The CDR3 DNA reads as TGTGCCAGCAGCGAGGACAGGGACTACGAGCAGTACTTC. It translates to CASSEDRDYEQYF.

This clone was picked up one time. The chain couples TRBV5-1 to TRBJ2-1; 8 nucleotides match TRBD1. V shed 1 base and J 1 base; nucleotides not matched to a gene: 1. The CDR3 totals 15 residues. CDR1 and CDR2 from the germline V gene are SGHRS and YFSETQ. CDR3 residues: CASSLTGGSYNEQFF. The CDR3 nucleotides read TGCGCCAGCAGCTTGACAGGGGGGTCCTACAATGAGCAGTTCTTC.

The chain links TRBV5-8 to TRBJ2-5; possibly TRBD2 for D (6 bases). The CDR3 length is 15 residues. The germline V gene has CDR1 SGHTS and CDR2 YDEGEE. Between the trimmed V and J ends, which lost 0 bases and 2 bases, there was a span of 11 bases. DNA of the CDR3: TGTGCCAGCAGCTTGGCGATTGGGAGGCAAGAGACCCAGTACTTC. It translates to CASSLAIGRQETQYF.

The CDR3 region has the DNA TGTGCCAGCAGACCGGCGGCAGGGCTGACTAGCGGAGACAATGAGCAGTTCTTC. Translation gives CASRPAAGLTSGDNEQFF. V is TRBV2 and J is TRBJ2-1; TRBD2 aligns across 9 bases. CDR1 is SNHLY and CDR2 is FYNNEI in the germline V gene. The V gene end was trimmed by 6 bases and the J gene end by 5 bases; junction bases not matched to a gene: 17. The CDR3 length is 18 residues.

This sequence joins TRBV13 and TRBJ1-1; TRBD1 might be the D (5 bases). This CDR3 has 15 residues. Germline lookup yields CDR1 PRHDT and CDR2 FYEKMQ (reference sequence). V lost 1 base and J 4 bases, leaving 13 bases between the germline ends. In DNA, the CDR3 is TGTGCCAGCAGCTTAGTATCGGGGCGGACCACTGAAGCTTTCTTT. Protein product: CASSLVSGRTTEAFF. Looking up the rest from reference TRBV13 and TRBJ1-1 gives the full variable domain: AAGVIQSPRHLIKEKRETATLKCYPIPRHDTVYWYQQGPGQDPQFLISFYEKMQSDKGSIPDRFSAQQFSDYHSELNMSSLELGDSALYFCASSLVSGRTTEAFFGQGTRLTVV.

The chain joins TRBV28 to TRBJ1-2, with 12 bases that match TRBD1. This CDR3 is built from 17 residues. Trimming at V came to 2 bases and at J to 4 bases, leaving 8 bases not matched to a gene. Per germline, CDR1 MDHEN and CDR2 SYDVKM. CDR3 sequence (DNA): TGTGCCAGCAGTTTAGGGGGGACAGGGGGCCTCTCCTATGGCTACACCTTC. Translated, it gives CASSLGGTGGLSYGYTF.

The V and J genes are TRBV5-1 and TRBJ1-5, with 10 bases fitting TRBD1. The V gene's germline CDR1 is SGHRS and CDR2 YFSETQ. With V trimmed by 5 bases and J by 1 base, 3 bases remained unmatched. CDR3 length: 15 residues. This CDR3 reads CASRGTGESNQPQHF. CDR3 in DNA: TGCGCCAGCAGAGGGACAGGGGAGAGCAATCAGCCCCAGCATTTT.

The rearrangement uses TRBV7-2 and TRBJ2-3; D possibly corresponds to TRBD1 (6 bases). V was trimmed by 4 bases and J by 1 base, leaving 15 bases between them. The CDR3 runs to 16 residues. Germline CDR1 reads SGHTA; CDR2 reads FQGNSA. The chain's CDR3 is CASSSGVGGGTDTQYF. As DNA, the CDR3 is TGTGCCAGCAGCTCAGGGGTGGGCGGTGGCACAGATACGCAGTATTTT.

The chain employs TRBV28 and TRBJ1-1, with D tentatively TRBD1 (6 bases). V lost 2 bases, J lost 5 bases, and 21 bases lay in between. CDR3 length equals 17 residues. Germline V gene data show CDR1 as MDHEN and CDR2 as SYDVKM. CDR3 in amino acids: CASSLLLGRGAGTEAFF. In DNA form, the CDR3 reads TGTGCCAGCAGTTTACTTCTCGGACGGGGGGCGGGGACTGAAGCTTTCTTT.

The chain links TRBV18 to TRBJ2-2; D is unresolved. This CDR3 is 16 amino acids long. Germline CDR1 and CDR2: KGHSH and LQKENI. V shed 1 base and J shed 3 bases, with 12 bases lying between them. Here the CDR3 DNA reads TGTGCCAGCTCACCACTAAATCGAATAGACACCGGGGAGCTGTTTTTT. It translates to CASSPLNRIDTGELFF. Drawing the rest from reference TRBV18 and TRBJ2-2, the complete variable domain is NAGVMQNPRHLVRRRGQEARLRCSPMKGHSHVYWYRQLPEEGLKFMVYLQKENIIDESGMPKERFSAEFPKEGPSILRIQQVVRGDSAAYFCASSPLNRIDTGELFFGEGSRLTVL.

The rearrangement links TRBV25-1 to TRBJ2-7, with TRBD1 identical over 8 bases. CDR3 length equals 11 residues. V gave up 6 bases and J gave up 5 bases; unmatched junction bases: 0. Germline V lookup: CDR1 MGHDK, CDR2 SYGVNS. CDR3 protein: CASRTGDEQYF. As DNA, the CDR3 is TGTGCCAGCAGGACAGGGGACGAGCAGTACTTC.

The genes are TRBV5-1 and TRBJ1-2, with D perhaps matching TRBD1 (6 bases). CDR3 length: 13 amino acids. V was trimmed by 4 bases and J by 4 bases, leaving 11 bases between them. Germline V CDR1 and CDR2: SGHRS, YFSETQ. The CDR3 DNA sequence: TGCGCCAGCAGCACGGGGGCAACCTATGGCTACACCTTC. It encodes CASSTGATYGYTF. Looking up the rest from reference TRBV5-1 and TRBJ1-2 gives the full variable domain: KAGVTQTPRYLIKTRGQQVTLSCSPISGHRSVSWYQQTPGQGLQFLFEYFSETQRNKGNFPGRFSGRQFSNSRSEMNVSTLELGDSALYLCASSTGATYGYTFGSGTRLTVV.

The chain links TRBV2 to TRBJ2-7; D gene uncertain. The CDR3 covers 15 residues. V lost 1 base to trimming and J lost 0 bases, with 10 bases between them. The germline V gene encodes CDR1 SNHLY and CDR2 FYNNEI. For the CDR3, the DNA is TGTGCCAGCAGTGAAGGGAAGGGCAGCTCCTACGAGCAGTACTTC. Its protein is CASSEGKGSSYEQYF.

The rearrangement uses TRBV6-1 and TRBJ2-5; 10 bases are shared with TRBD2. CDR3 length: 15 residues. The trim removed 8 bases at V and 4 bases at J, leaving 10 bases unmatched. Germline values: CDR1 MNHNS, CDR2 SASEGT. Written as DNA, the CDR3 is TGTGCCAGCGGAAAACTAGCGGGATATGTAGAGACCCAGTACTTC. It encodes CASGKLAGYVETQYF.

The chain has TRBV4-1 and TRBJ2-1, with 8 bases aligning to TRBD1. The CDR3 has 14 amino acids. CDR1 and CDR2 (germline): MGHRA, YSYEKL. The trim removed 5 bases at V and 4 bases at J, leaving 4 bases unmatched. CDR3 residues: CASSKTGGYNEQFF. In DNA, the CDR3 is TGCGCCAGCAGCAAAACAGGGGGTTACAATGAGCAGTTCTTC.

The chain has TRBV6-1 and TRBJ1-4; tentative D call: TRBD1 (5 bases). CDR3 length: 16 amino acids. The V end was cut by 4 bases, the J end by 1 base, with 13 bases between. From germline, CDR1 is MNHNS and CDR2 SASEGT. Here the CDR3 DNA reads TGTGCCAGCAGTGTCGTGAGGGGCGGAACTAATGAAAAACTGTTTTTT. This codes for CASSVVRGGTNEKLFF.

The V gene is TRBV28, the J gene TRBJ2-7, with 10 nucleotides matching TRBD2. CDR1 is MDHEN, CDR2 SYDVKM, per germline. The CDR3 has 13 residues. The ends lost 6 bases at V and 8 bases at J; junction bases unmatched: 7. This chain's CDR3 is CASRKREGGKQYF. The CDR3 nucleotides read TGTGCCAGCAGGAAGCGGGAGGGGGGTAAGCAGTACTTC.

V is TRBV27 and J is TRBJ2-1; 8 nucleotides line up with TRBD2. Germline V CDR1 and CDR2: MNHEY, SMNVEV (reference sequence). This CDR3 is built from 15 residues. J gave up 6 bases and V 3 bases, and 7 bases lay outside the gene matches. The CDR3 loop reads CASSFYGGGSNEQFF. As DNA, the CDR3 is TGTGCCAGCAGTTTTTACGGGGGGGGTAGCAATGAGCAGTTCTTC.

The J gene is TRBJ2-2, the V gene TRBV6-1; TRBD2 matches at 10 bases. Germline CDR1 and CDR2: MNHNS and SASEGT. V was pared by 2 bases and J by 3 bases, with 3 bases of the junction left unmatched. The CDR3 is 16 amino acids. CDR3 sequence: CASSEILAGYTGELFF. The CDR3 DNA reads as TGTGCCAGCAGTGAAATACTAGCGGGGTACACCGGGGAGCTGTTTTTT.

The V call is TRBV21-1, the J call TRBJ2-7. TRBV21-1 represents a pseudogene. The CDR3 runs to 15 residues. CDR3 protein: CASSKRALGDVEQYF. The CDR3 DNA reads as TGTGCCAGCAGCAAAAGGGCCCTTGGGGACGTCGAGCAGTACTTC.

This sequence joins TRBV5-4 and TRBJ2-7; D gene ambiguous. Germline loops: CDR1 SGHNT, CDR2 YYREEE (reference sequence). The V end lost 3 bases, the J end lost 0 bases, and 13 bases lay between the germline ends. The length of the CDR3 is 15 residues. The CDR3 bases are TGTGCCAGCAGCTCCCTGGGGTCACGCTCCTACGAGCAGTACTTC. Translation gives CASSSLGSRSYEQYF.

This chain links TRBV5-1 with TRBJ2-1; 8 bases match TRBD2. The germline V gene encodes CDR1 SGHRS and CDR2 YFSETQ. This CDR3 spans 16 amino acids. Trimming removed 0 bases from V and 0 bases from J; junction bases left unmatched: 2. The CDR3 loop reads CASSLELAASYNEQFF. Written as DNA, the CDR3 is TGCGCCAGCAGCTTGGAACTAGCGGCCTCCTACAATGAGCAGTTCTTC.

The chain has TRBV5-6 and TRBJ1-2; TRBD1 might be the D (6 bases). The V end lost 4 bases, the J end lost 4 bases, and 14 bases lay between the germline ends. CDR1 is SGHDT and CDR2 is YYEEEE in the germline V gene. The CDR3 runs 14 residues. The CDR3: CASSLQGTLYGYTF. The DNA for the CDR3 is TGTGCCAGCAGCCTGCAGGGGACCCTCTATGGCTACACCTTC. Full variable domain (remainder filled in from reference TRBV5-6 and TRBJ1-2): DAGVTQSPTHLIKTRGQQVTLRCSPKSGHDTVSWYQQALGQGPQFIFQYYEEEERQRGNFPDRFSGHQFPNYSSELNVNALLLGDSALYLCASSLQGTLYGYTFGSGTRLTVV.

The chain is built from TRBV2 and TRBJ2-7, with 7 bases lining up with TRBD2. Germline V gene sequence: CDR1 SNHLY, CDR2 FYNNEI. The CDR3 loop spans 16 amino acids. After removal of 2 bases from V and 2 bases from J, the junction contained 9 bases not matched to a gene. CDR3 in amino acids: CASSENLREIAYEQYF. CDR3 in DNA: TGTGCCAGCAGTGAAAATTTGCGGGAGATCGCCTACGAGCAGTACTTC.

This clone came up once. The chain links TRBV5-4 to TRBJ2-3; a weak D match, TRBD2 (5 bases). From germline, CDR1 is SGHNT and CDR2 YYREEE (reference sequence). This CDR3 region has 16 residues. The V and J ends lost 5 bases and 0 bases respectively, with 16 bases between them. CDR3 bases: TGTGCCAGCAGTTATACTGGACTGGTCAGCACAGATACGCAGTATTTT. Protein sequence: CASSYTGLVSTDTQYF.

The CDR3 sequence: CASSYVQYSNQPQHF. Here the CDR3 DNA reads TGTGCCAGCAGTTACGTCCAATATAGCAATCAGCCCCAGCATTTT. The chain joins TRBV28 to TRBJ1-5; D gene ambiguous. The CDR3 runs 15 residues. V was clipped by 4 bases and J by 0 bases, with 10 bases between them. Per germline, CDR1 MDHEN and CDR2 SYDVKM.

This clone was detected only a few times. The chain uses TRBV7-8 and TRBJ1-2; no clear D gene. V gave up 3 bases and J gave up 4 bases, with 12 bases separating them. In germline, CDR1 is SGHVS, CDR2 FQNEAQ. This CDR3 is 14 amino acids long. This chain's CDR3 is CASSLTRLGYGYTF. The CDR3, as DNA: TGTGCCAGCAGCTTGACCCGGCTGGGCTATGGCTACACCTTC. Based on the CDR3 plus reference TRBV7-8 and TRBJ1-2, the full variable domain is GAGVSQSPRYKVAKRGQDVALRCDPISGHVSLFWYQQALGQGPEFLTYFQNEAQLDKSGLPSDRFFAERPEGSVSTLKIQRTQQEDSAVYLCASSLTRLGYGYTFGSGTRLTVV.

The rearrangement links TRBV21-1 to TRBJ2-7; the D call TRBD1 from the table was never checked on the DNA. TRBV21-1 is assigned pseudogene status. The CDR3 runs to 12 residues. Here the CDR3 DNA reads TGTGCCAGCAGCCTAGGGGGCCACGAGCAGTACTTC. The encoded protein is CASSLGGHEQYF.

The chain joins TRBV28 to TRBJ1-2; 11 positions match TRBD1. Trimming at V came to 3 bases and at J to 4 bases, leaving 4 bases not matched to a gene. The germline V gene has CDR1 MDHEN and CDR2 SYDVKM. This CDR3 comprises 15 residues. The CDR3 here is CASSLTGTGGYGYTF. The CDR3 nucleotides are TGTGCCAGCAGTTTGACCGGGACAGGGGGCTATGGCTACACCTTC.

V and J are TRBV11-2 and TRBJ2-2, with 7 nucleotides matching TRBD1. CDR1 SGHAT and CDR2 FQNNGV come from the germline V gene. With V trimmed by 2 bases and J by 1 base, 7 bases remained unmatched. CDR3 length: 17 residues. In DNA, the CDR3 is TGTGCCAGCAGCTTATATCCCCGACAGGGGAACACCGGGGAGCTGTTTTTT. It specifies CASSLYPRQGNTGELFF.